One and the same sample provided the 10 T cell receptor beta chains below, sequenced in a study of response to subunit inactivated influenza vaccine. Using its own MiXCR run on the RT-PCR reads, TCRdb lists one record per CDR3 protein. The sample gives 450,000 to 550,000 distinct CDR3 sequences, around 25% of which show up once; approximately 2% is in the top ten. The sample consisted of CD4+ T cells sorted from PBMCs, taken about 5 days after vaccination. These receptors were obtained from a man aged 45 to 65 who received an inactivated influenza vaccine.

This clonotype has a handful of counts. V usage is TRBV14 and J usage is TRBJ1-4; no firm D call. The germline CDR1 and CDR2 sequences are SGHDN and FVKESK. The germline V and J ends were trimmed by 1 base and 7 bases, with 4 bases remaining between them. CDR3 length: 12 amino acids. The CDR3 loop is CASSQVGEKLFF. CDR3 DNA: TGTGCCAGCAGCCAAGTCGGTGAAAAACTGTTTTTT.

This clonotype was seen only a few times. The rearrangement joins TRBV18 to TRBJ2-1; the match to TRBD1 covers 10 bases. The CDR3 runs 16 residues. Per the germline V gene, CDR1 is KGHSH and CDR2 is LQKENI. J gave up 9 bases and V 2 bases, and 10 bases lay outside the gene matches. CDR3 sequence reads: CASSPISGTGVLEQFF. The CDR3 DNA sequence: TGTGCCAGCTCACCAATTTCCGGGACAGGGGTTCTTGAGCAGTTCTTC.

This clonotype occurred a few times. V gene TRBV24-1 combines with J gene TRBJ2-2, with D unclear. Trimming pared 5 bases from V and 8 bases from J, leaving 11 bases between. The CDR3 loop spans 13 amino acids. The V gene's germline CDR1 is KGHDR and CDR2 SFDVKD. The CDR3 loop is CATSGVGSGELFF. As DNA, the CDR3 is TGTGCCACCAGTGGAGTAGGGTCGGGGGAGCTGTTTTTT.

The chain recombines TRBV20-1 with TRBJ1-6, with D maybe TRBD1 (5 bases). This CDR3 has 15 residues. Trimming took off 0 bases at V and 5 bases at J, with 11 bases between the two ends. The V gene's germline CDR1 is DFQATT and CDR2 SNEGSKA (reference sequence). The CDR3 here is CSARDPRQNNSPLHF. The CDR3 DNA sequence: TGCAGTGCTAGAGATCCGAGACAGAATAATTCACCCCTCCACTTT.

The rearrangement links TRBV29-1 to TRBJ2-3; weak D call: TRBD1 (6 bases). The germline V and J ends were trimmed by 4 bases and 2 bases, with 13 bases remaining between them. Per the germline V gene, CDR1 is SQVTM and CDR2 is ANQGSEA. The CDR3 runs 14 residues. CDR3 sequence: CSVVGQGHTDTQYF. As DNA, the CDR3 is TGCAGCGTTGTGGGGCAGGGGCACACAGATACGCAGTATTTT.

This clonotype was counted a few times. This chain joins TRBV7-2 and TRBJ2-3; D is unclear. The CDR3 totals 14 residues. Germline CDR1 SGHTA, CDR2 FQGNSA. Trimming took 5 bases from V and 3 from J, leaving 12 bases between them. The CDR3, as DNA: TGTGCCAGCAGCCCCAATTCTAGAACAGATACGCAGTATTTT. Its protein is CASSPNSRTDTQYF.

The rearrangement uses TRBV7-9 and TRBJ2-5; the match to TRBD2 covers 13 bases. V was clipped by 10 bases and J by 4 bases; unmatched bases: 3. The CDR3 extends over 13 amino acids. Germline lookup yields CDR1 SEHNR and CDR2 FQNEAQ (reference sequence). CDR3 bases: TGTGCCACGGGACTAGCGGGGAGAGAGACCCAGTACTTC. Residues: CATGLAGRETQYF.

The chain employs TRBV7-8 and TRBJ2-7; D not certain. CDR1 is SGHVS, CDR2 FQNEAQ, per germline. V dropped 2 bases and J dropped 0 bases, with 11 bases sitting between them. The CDR3 contains 15 residues. The CDR3 nucleotides read TGTGCCAGCAGCTTAACCGCATTGCGCTCCTACGAGCAGTACTTC. It translates to CASSLTALRSYEQYF.

J is TRBJ2-2 and V is TRBV20-1, with a tentative D call TRBD2 (5 bases). The V gene's germline CDR1 is DFQATT and CDR2 SNEGSKA (reference sequence). Trimming removed 2 bases from V and 7 bases from J, with 17 bases in between. CDR3 length equals 15 residues. The CDR3 here is CSARKPGSSDGELFF. Here the CDR3 DNA reads TGCAGTGCTAGAAAACCGGGATCTTCTGACGGGGAGCTGTTTTTT.

This clonotype was seen a few times. The V call is TRBV5-1, the J call TRBJ2-5; 10 bases are a match to TRBD2. The J segment lost 5 bases and the V segment lost 0 bases, leaving 10 bases of the junction unmatched. CDR1 and CDR2 from the germline V gene are SGHRS and YFSETQ. This CDR3 contains 17 residues. CDR3 loop: CASSLGLAGVRSETQYF. The CDR3, as DNA: TGCGCCAGCAGCTTGGGGCTAGCGGGAGTTAGATCGGAGACCCAGTACTTC. The whole variable domain, remainder taken from reference TRBV5-1 and TRBJ2-5, is KAGVTQTPRYLIKTRGQQVTLSCSPISGHRSVSWYQQTPGQGLQFLFEYFSETQRNKGNFPGRFSGRQFSNSRSEMNVSTLELGDSALYLCASSLGLAGVRSETQYFGPGTRLLVL.